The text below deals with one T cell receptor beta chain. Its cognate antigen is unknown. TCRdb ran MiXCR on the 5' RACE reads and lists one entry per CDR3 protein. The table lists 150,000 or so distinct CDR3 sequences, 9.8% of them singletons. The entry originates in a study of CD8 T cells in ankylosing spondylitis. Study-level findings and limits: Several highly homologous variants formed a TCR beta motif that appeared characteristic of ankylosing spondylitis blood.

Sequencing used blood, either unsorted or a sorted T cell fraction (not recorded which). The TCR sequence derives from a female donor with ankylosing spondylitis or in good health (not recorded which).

The CDR3 nucleotides read TGTGCCACCAGTGAGACAGGGGGCAAGGGGAACACTGAAGCTTTCTTT. Translating it yields CATSETGGKGNTEAFF. The chain employs TRBV24-1 and TRBJ1-1, with 10 bases fitting TRBD1. There are 16 residues in the CDR3. Germline V lookup: CDR1 KGHDR, CDR2 SFDVKD. The V gene end was trimmed by 4 bases and the J gene end by 1 base; junction bases not matched to a gene: 5.